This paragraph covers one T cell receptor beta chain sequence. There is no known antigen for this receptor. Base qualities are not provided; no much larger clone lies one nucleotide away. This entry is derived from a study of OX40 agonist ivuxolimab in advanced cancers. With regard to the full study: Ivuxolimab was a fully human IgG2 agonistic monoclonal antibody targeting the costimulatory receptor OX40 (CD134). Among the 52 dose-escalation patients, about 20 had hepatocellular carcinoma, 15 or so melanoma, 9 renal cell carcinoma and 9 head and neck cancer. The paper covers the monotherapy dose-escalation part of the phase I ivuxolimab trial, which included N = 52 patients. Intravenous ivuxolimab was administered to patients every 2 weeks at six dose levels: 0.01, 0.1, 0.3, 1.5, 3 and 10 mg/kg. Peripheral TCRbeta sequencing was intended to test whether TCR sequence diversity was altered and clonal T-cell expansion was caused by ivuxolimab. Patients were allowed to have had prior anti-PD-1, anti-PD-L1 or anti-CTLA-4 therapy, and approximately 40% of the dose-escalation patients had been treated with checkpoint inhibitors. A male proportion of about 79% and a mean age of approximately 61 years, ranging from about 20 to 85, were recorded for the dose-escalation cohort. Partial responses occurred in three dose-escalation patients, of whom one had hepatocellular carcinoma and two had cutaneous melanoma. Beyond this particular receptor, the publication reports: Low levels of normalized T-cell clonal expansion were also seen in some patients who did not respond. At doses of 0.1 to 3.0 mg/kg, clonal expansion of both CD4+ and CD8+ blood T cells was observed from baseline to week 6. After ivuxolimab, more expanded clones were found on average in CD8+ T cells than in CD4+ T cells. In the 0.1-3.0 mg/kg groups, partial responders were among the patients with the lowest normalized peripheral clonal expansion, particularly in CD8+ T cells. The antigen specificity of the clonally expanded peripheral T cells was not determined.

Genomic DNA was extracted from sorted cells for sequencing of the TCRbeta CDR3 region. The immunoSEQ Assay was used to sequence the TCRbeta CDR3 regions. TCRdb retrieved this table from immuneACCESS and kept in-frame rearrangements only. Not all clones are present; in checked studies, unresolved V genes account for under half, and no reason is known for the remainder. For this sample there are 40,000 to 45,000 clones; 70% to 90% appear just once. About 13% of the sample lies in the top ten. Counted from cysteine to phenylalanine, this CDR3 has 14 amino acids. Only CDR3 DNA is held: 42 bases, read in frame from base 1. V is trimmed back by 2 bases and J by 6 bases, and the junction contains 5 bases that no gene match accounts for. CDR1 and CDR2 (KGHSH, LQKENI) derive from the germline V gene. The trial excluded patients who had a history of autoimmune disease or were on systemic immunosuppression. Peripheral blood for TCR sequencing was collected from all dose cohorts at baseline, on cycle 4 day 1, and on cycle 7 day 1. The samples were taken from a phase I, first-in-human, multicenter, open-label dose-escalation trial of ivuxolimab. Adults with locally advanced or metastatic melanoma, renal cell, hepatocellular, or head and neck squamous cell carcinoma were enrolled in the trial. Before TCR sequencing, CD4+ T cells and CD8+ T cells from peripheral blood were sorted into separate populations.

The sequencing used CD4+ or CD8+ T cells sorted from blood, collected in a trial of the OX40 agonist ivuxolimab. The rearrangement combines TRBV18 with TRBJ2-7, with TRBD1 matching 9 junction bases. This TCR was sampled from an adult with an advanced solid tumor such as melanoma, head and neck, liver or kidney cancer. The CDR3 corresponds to CASSPGTGIGEQYF. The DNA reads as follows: TGTGCCAGCTCACCAGGGACAGGGATCGGCGAGCAGTACTTC. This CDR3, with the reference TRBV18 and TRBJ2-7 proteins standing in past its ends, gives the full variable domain NAGVMQNPRHLVRRRGQEARLRCSPMKGHSHVYWYRQLPEEGLKFMVYLQKENIIDESGMPKERFSAEFPKEGPSILRIQQVVRGDSAAYFCASSPGTGIGEQYFGPGTRLTVT.